The 18 T cell receptor beta chains below all came from one sample that was sequenced in a study of regulatory T cells in long-lasting Graves disease. Specified time point: persistent/refractory GD, antithyroid drugs over 5 years with positive TRAb. There was RNA extracted from PBMCs, and the TCR library was made from it. Library construction for TCR beta used iRepertoire HTBI primers and Arm-PCR of CDR3 regions. TCRdb itself ran the multiplex PCR reads through MiXCR, one entry per CDR3 protein. The sample records a few hundred thousand distinct CDR3 sequences, roughly 24% being singletons. The sample here was peripheral blood mononuclear cells (PBMCs), taken when the disease was refractory, from a patient treated with antithyroid drugs. The receptors shown here come from a woman aged 40 to 49 with Graves disease.

This clonotype has just a few counts. The rearrangement links TRBV9 to TRBJ2-7, with 11 bases lining up with TRBD2. This CDR3 is built from 15 residues. J lost 6 bases, V lost 2 bases, and 7 bases had no gene match. Germline values: CDR1 SGDLS, CDR2 YYNGEE. DNA for the CDR3: TGTGCCAGCAGCGTCCTAGCGGGAGGACACGGCGAGCAGTACTTC. This sequence encodes CASSVLAGGHGEQYF.

This clonotype has a count of ten or more. The chain uses TRBV20-1 and TRBJ2-7; D call uncertain. The CDR3 totals 11 residues. Looked up from germline, CDR1 is DFQATT and CDR2 is SNEGSKA (reference sequence). V was trimmed by 6 bases and J by 4 bases, leaving 10 bases between them. CDR3 loop: CSASPKYEQYF. The CDR3 DNA reads TGCAGTGCCTCCCCAAAATACGAGCAGTACTTC.

This chain joins TRBV12-3 or TRBV12-4 and TRBJ2-1; 9 bases fit TRBD2. Trimming at V came to 3 bases and at J to 0 bases, leaving 12 bases not matched to a gene. The CDR3 runs 19 residues. This CDR3 reads CASSFGRDSGSFSYNEQFF. In DNA, the CDR3 is TGTGCCAGCAGTTTCGGTCGGGATAGCGGGAGTTTCTCCTACAATGAGCAGTTCTTC.

This clonotype occurred a few times. CDR3 sequence reads: CASSLARLQGSGNTIYF. The CDR3 DNA reads as TGTGCCAGCAGCTTGGCGCGCCTGCAGGGGTCTGGAAACACCATATATTTT. The V and J genes are TRBV5-8 and TRBJ1-3; the D gene is possibly TRBD1 (6 bases). Trimming cost V 0 bases and J 1 base, with 14 bases left between them. This CDR3 is 17 amino acids long. Looked up from germline, CDR1 is SGHTS and CDR2 is YDEGEE.

This clonotype has more than one count but fewer than ten. The chain couples TRBV30 to TRBJ1-5, with D uncertain. Germline loops: CDR1 GTSNPN, CDR2 SVGIG (reference sequence). This CDR3 spans 13 amino acids. The germline V and J ends were trimmed by 2 bases and 3 bases, with 8 bases remaining between them. This chain's CDR3 is CAWSRGYNQPQHF. Here the CDR3 DNA reads TGTGCCTGGAGTAGAGGGTACAATCAGCCCCAGCATTTT.

This clonotype was detected many times. This chain joins TRBV28 and TRBJ2-7; 7 bases align to TRBD1. V shed 6 bases and J 3 bases; nucleotides not matched to a gene: 5. The germline gives CDR1 MDHEN, CDR2 SYDVKM. CDR3 length: 13 amino acids. CDR3 in DNA: TGTGCCAGCAGGTCGGGACAGAGCTACGAGCAGTACTTC. Amino acids: CASRSGQSYEQYF.

Many counts were recorded for this clonotype. The J gene is TRBJ2-7, the V gene TRBV28; 12 bases map to TRBD2. The V gene end was trimmed by 6 bases and the J gene end by 2 bases; junction bases not matched to a gene: 5. CDR3 length: 15 residues. Germline assignment: CDR1 MDHEN and CDR2 SYDVKM. The CDR3 bases are TGTGCCAGCAGCGTCCTAGCGGGAGGGACCTACGAGCAGTACTTC. As protein: CASSVLAGGTYEQYF.

Note on this clonotype: This sequence is one base from a far larger clone and is likely a read error. V gene TRBV7-8 combines with J gene TRBJ2-7; perhaps TRBD1 as D (6 bases). V lost 6 bases and J lost 4, with 25 bases in between. The CDR3 covers 17 residues. Germline values: CDR1 SGHVS, CDR2 FQNEAQ. CDR3 protein: CASSSWGGGRIEYEQYF. The CDR3 DNA reads as TGTGCCAGCAGTTCATGGGGTGGGGGCCGAATCGAATACGAGCAGTACTTC.

V is TRBV28 and J is TRBJ2-1; 8 bases fit TRBD1. Looked up from germline, CDR1 is MDHEN and CDR2 is SYDVKM. CDR3 length: 16 residues. Losses at the gene ends were 5 bases for V and 8 bases for J; bases not matched to a gene: 14. The CDR3 reads CASSIQDREDMHEQFF. The CDR3 DNA reads as TGTGCCAGCAGTATACAGGACAGGGAGGATATGCATGAGCAGTTCTTC.

This clonotype has at least ten counts. The chain employs TRBV3-1 and TRBJ2-5; 7 nucleotides line up with TRBD1. The J segment lost 2 bases and the V segment lost 5 bases, leaving 5 bases of the junction unmatched. Germline CDR1 is LGHDT and CDR2 is YNNKEL (reference sequence). CDR3 size: 14 residues. CDR3 DNA: TGTGCCAGCAGCAAGTGGGACAGTCAAGAGACCCAGTACTTC. Translated, it gives CASSKWDSQETQYF.

This sequence joins TRBV5-5 and TRBJ2-4, with D tentatively TRBD1 (5 bases). V was pared by 4 bases and J by 3 bases, with 20 bases between. From germline, CDR1 is SGHKS and CDR2 YYEKEE (reference sequence). This CDR3 spans 17 amino acids. CDR3 loop: CASSPFDLGAIKNIQYF. DNA for the CDR3: TGTGCCAGCAGCCCGTTCGATTTAGGGGCGATCAAAAACATTCAGTACTTC. The complete variable domain, with remaining parts taken from reference TRBV5-5 and TRBJ2-4, reads DAGVTQSPTHLIKTRGQQVTLRCSPISGHKSVSWYQQVLGQGPQFIFQYYEKEERGRGNFPDRFSARQFPNYSSELNVNALLLGDSALYLCASSPFDLGAIKNIQYFGAGTRLSVL.

The chain carries TRBV28 and TRBJ2-1; D possibly corresponds to TRBD1 (6 bases). Germline values: CDR1 MDHEN, CDR2 SYDVKM. V lost 6 bases and J lost 5, with 14 bases in between. The CDR3 has 14 amino acids. CDR3 loop: CASSTSGTNNEQFF. The CDR3 DNA follows: TGTGCCAGCAGCACCTCCGGGACAAACAATGAGCAGTTCTTC.

This clonotype was seen at least ten times. The rearrangement uses TRBV27 and TRBJ1-2, with a tentative D call TRBD1 (5 bases). V lost 8 bases, J lost 8 bases, and 15 bases lay in between. Germline assignment: CDR1 MNHEY and CDR2 SMNVEV (reference sequence). The CDR3 totals 12 residues. The CDR3 here is CASRGSYGGYTF. The CDR3, as DNA: TGTGCCAGCCGGGGGTCATATGGGGGCTACACCTTC.

This clonotype was picked up many times. The chain carries TRBV12-3 or TRBV12-4 and TRBJ2-7, with unresolved D. V was cut by 6 bases and J by 1 base, with 16 bases left in between. The CDR3 covers 15 residues. CDR3 in DNA: TGTGCCAGCAGCGAGACATTGGGTAGTTCCTACGAGCAGTACTTC. The encoded protein is CASSETLGSSYEQYF.

This clonotype was observed many times. V is TRBV7-8 and J is TRBJ1-5; D not resolved. Per germline, CDR1 SGHVS and CDR2 FQNEAQ. V lost 3 bases and J lost 6, with 6 bases in between. CDR3 length: 12 amino acids. This CDR3 reads CASSFPPQPQHF. CDR3 nucleotide sequence: TGTGCCAGCAGCTTCCCCCCTCAGCCCCAGCATTTT.

This clonotype was detected only a few times. The chain employs TRBV2 and TRBJ2-2, with D unclear. This CDR3 spans 14 amino acids. V lost 6 bases and J lost 3, with 11 bases in between. Germline V lookup: CDR1 SNHLY, CDR2 FYNNEI. As DNA, the CDR3 is TGTGCCAGCAGGGCCCGTCTAGACACCGGGGAGCTGTTTTTT. Encoded protein: CASRARLDTGELFF. Looking up the rest from reference TRBV2 and TRBJ2-2 gives the full variable domain: EPEVTQTPSHQVTQMGQEVILRCVPISNHLYFYWYRQILGQKVEFLVSFYNNEISEKSEIFDDQFSVERPDGSNFTLKIRSTKLEDSAMYFCASRARLDTGELFFGEGSRLTVL.

The chain couples TRBV2 to TRBJ1-2; D remains unclear. There are 10 residues in the CDR3. The germline V and J ends were trimmed by 3 bases and 8 bases, with 4 bases remaining between them. Germline CDR1 and CDR2: SNHLY and FYNNEI. As DNA, the CDR3 is TGTGCCAGCAGTGATAGAGGCTACACCTTC. Amino acid sequence: CASSDRGYTF.

In this sample, this clonotype turned up many times. V usage is TRBV3-1 and J usage is TRBJ2-5; 7 bases align to TRBD2. The V and J ends lost 5 bases and 2 bases, in that order; junction bases with no gene match: 5. Germline CDR1 is LGHDT and CDR2 is YNNKEL (reference sequence). This CDR3 comprises 14 residues. The CDR3 DNA reads as TGTGCCAGCAGCTCCCTAGCGGAGCAAGAGACCCAGTACTTC. This encodes CASSSLAEQETQYF.